The rows below give T cell receptor beta chains drawn from one sample of a study of blood T cell repertoires in COVID-19. Data came from immunoSEQ multiplex PCR; TCRdb stores just in-frame clones and leaves some out. The repertoire has about 160,000 clones, over 65% of them found once; the top ten carry 4.4%. Sequencing was performed on PBMCs or T cells enriched from blood (not recorded which). These receptors originate from a woman aged 45 to 65 who had recovered from COVID-19. Both conserved end residues are part of each CDR3. A D gene is named only where the DNA matches it firmly. Size tells how often a clone was seen (once, few, many) or the class of an expanded clone, and some rows leave it out.

cdr3_nt: TGCAGCGTAGGACTGACCGACTCTGGAAACACCATATATTTT
cdr3_aa: CSVGLTDSGNTIYF
clone_size: NA
j_call: TRBJ1-3
v_call: TRBV29-1
d_call: NA

cdr3_nt: TGTGCCAGCAGTCCGGGACAGCGGTCCGGGCCCCTCCACTTT
cdr3_aa: CASSPGQRSGPLHF
clone_size: NA
j_call: TRBJ1-6
v_call: TRBV6-5
d_call: TRBD1

cdr3_nt: TGTGCCAGCAGTAAGGGGGCGGATGAGCAGTTCTTC
cdr3_aa: CASSKGADEQFF
clone_size: NA
j_call: TRBJ2-1
v_call: TRBV12-3/TRBV12-4
d_call: TRBD1

cdr3_nt: TGTGCCTGGAGTGTCTGGGGGCGGCGGGAAAAACTGTTTTTT
cdr3_aa: CAWSVWGRREKLFF
clone_size: once
j_call: TRBJ1-4
v_call: TRBV30
d_call: NA

cdr3_nt: TGTGCCAGCAGCGCCTGGCACTATGGCTACACCTTC
cdr3_aa: CASSAWHYGYTF
clone_size: NA
j_call: TRBJ1-2
v_call: TRBV12-3/TRBV12-4
d_call: NA

cdr3_nt: TGTGCCAGCGGCGAACAGGGGGCGGATGGCTACACCTTC
cdr3_aa: CASGEQGADGYTF
clone_size: NA
j_call: TRBJ1-2
v_call: TRBV18
d_call: TRBD1

cdr3_nt: TGTGCCAGCAGTTTCCCCAACCTAGGGAGTGGCTACACCTTC
cdr3_aa: CASSFPNLGSGYTF
clone_size: NA
j_call: TRBJ1-2
v_call: TRBV28
d_call: NA

cdr3_nt: TGTGCCAGCTTTCCAAGGACACCTTGGAACACTGAAGCTTTCTTT
cdr3_aa: CASFPRTPWNTEAFF
clone_size: NA
j_call: TRBJ1-1
v_call: TRBV27
d_call: NA

cdr3_nt: TGCGCCAGCAGCCAAGACTTGGGCGGGACAGGGGGCGTTCGGGCCAAAAACATTCAGTACTTC
cdr3_aa: CASSQDLGGTGGVRAKNIQYF
clone_size: NA
j_call: TRBJ2-4
v_call: TRBV4-3
d_call: TRBD1

cdr3_nt: TGTGCCATCAGTGCGGGGTTCGGTCGCACAGATACGCAGTATTTT
cdr3_aa: CAISAGFGRTDTQYF
clone_size: NA
j_call: TRBJ2-3
v_call: TRBV10-3
d_call: NA

cdr3_nt: TGTGCCAGCACACCCTCGGGGGGCACAAAGCCCCAGCATTTT
cdr3_aa: CASTPSGGTKPQHF
clone_size: NA
j_call: TRBJ1-5
v_call: TRBV6-5
d_call: NA